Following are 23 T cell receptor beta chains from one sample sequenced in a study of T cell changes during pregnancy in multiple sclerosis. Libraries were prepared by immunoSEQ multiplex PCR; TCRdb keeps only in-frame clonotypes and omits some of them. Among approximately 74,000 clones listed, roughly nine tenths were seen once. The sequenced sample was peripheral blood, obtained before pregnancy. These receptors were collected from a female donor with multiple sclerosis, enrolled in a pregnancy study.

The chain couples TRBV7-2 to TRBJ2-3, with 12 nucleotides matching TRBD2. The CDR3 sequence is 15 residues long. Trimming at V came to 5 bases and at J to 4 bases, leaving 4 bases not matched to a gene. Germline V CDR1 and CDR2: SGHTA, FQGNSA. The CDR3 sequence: CASSRTSGTADTQYF. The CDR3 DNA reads TGTGCCAGCAGCAGGACTAGCGGGACGGCAGATACGCAGTATTTT.

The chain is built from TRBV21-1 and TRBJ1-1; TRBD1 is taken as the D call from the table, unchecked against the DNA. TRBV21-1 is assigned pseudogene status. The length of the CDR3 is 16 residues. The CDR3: CASSKTLGQASPEAFF. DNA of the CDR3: TGTGCCAGCAGCAAAACTTTAGGACAGGCGAGCCCAGAAGCTTTCTTT.

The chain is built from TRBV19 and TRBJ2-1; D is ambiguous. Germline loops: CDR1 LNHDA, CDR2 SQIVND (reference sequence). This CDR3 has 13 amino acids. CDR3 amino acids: CASTTRSYNEQFF. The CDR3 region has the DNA TGTGCTTCGACCACCAGGTCCTACAATGAGCAGTTCTTC.

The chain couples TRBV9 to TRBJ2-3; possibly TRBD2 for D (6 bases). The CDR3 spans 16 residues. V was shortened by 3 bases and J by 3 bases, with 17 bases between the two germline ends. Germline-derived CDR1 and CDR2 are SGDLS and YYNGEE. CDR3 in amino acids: CASSGGVGEWTDTQYF. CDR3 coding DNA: TGTGCCAGCAGCGGGGGGGTAGGGGAATGGACAGATACGCAGTATTTT.

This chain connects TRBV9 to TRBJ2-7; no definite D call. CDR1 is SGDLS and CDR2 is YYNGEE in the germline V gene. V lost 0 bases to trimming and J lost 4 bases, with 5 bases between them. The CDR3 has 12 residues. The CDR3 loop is CASSVDQYEQYF. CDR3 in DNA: TGTGCCAGCAGCGTAGATCAATACGAGCAGTACTTC.

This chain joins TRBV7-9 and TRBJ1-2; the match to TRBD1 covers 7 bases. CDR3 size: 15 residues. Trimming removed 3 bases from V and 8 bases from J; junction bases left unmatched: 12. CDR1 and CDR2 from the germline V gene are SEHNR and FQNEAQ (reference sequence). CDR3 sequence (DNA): TGTGCCAGCAGCTTGGTGGACAGGCAACAGGGGGGCTACACCTTC. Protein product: CASSLVDRQQGGYTF.

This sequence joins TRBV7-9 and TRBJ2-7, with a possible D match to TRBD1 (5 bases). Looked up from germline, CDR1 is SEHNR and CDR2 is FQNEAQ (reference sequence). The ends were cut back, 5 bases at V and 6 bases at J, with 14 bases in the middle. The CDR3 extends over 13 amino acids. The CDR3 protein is CASSDQQVTEQYF. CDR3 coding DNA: TGTGCCAGCAGCGATCAACAGGTAACCGAGCAGTACTTC.

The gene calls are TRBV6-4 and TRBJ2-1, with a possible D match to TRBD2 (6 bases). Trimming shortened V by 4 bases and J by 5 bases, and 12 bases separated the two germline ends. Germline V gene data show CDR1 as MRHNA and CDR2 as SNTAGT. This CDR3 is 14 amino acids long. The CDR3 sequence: CASSAHGGHNEQFF. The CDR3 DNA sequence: TGTGCCAGCAGTGCACACGGGGGTCACAATGAGCAGTTCTTC.

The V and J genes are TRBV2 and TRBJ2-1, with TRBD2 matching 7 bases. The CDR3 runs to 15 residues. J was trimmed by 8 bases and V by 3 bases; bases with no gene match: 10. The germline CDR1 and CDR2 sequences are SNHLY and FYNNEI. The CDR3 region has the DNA TGTGCCAGCAGTGAGGAGGGACTACCCTTCTATGAGCAGTTCTTC. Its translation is CASSEEGLPFYEQFF.

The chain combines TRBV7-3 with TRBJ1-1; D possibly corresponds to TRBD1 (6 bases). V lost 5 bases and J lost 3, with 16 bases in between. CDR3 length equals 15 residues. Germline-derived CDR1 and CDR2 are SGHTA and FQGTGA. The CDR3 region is CASSGHREGDTEAFF. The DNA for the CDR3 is TGTGCCAGCAGCGGCCACAGGGAAGGGGACACTGAAGCTTTCTTT.

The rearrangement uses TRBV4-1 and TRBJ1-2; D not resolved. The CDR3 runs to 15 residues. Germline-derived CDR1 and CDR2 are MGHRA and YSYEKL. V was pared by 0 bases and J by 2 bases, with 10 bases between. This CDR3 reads CASSQEVYANYGYTF. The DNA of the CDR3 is TGCGCCAGCAGCCAAGAGGTCTACGCGAACTATGGCTACACCTTC.

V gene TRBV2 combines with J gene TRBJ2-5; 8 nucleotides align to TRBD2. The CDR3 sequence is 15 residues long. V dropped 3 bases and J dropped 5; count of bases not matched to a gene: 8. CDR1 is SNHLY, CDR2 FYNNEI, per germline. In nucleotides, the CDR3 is TGTGCCAGCAGTGAGGCGCGCGGGGGGCCCGAGACCCAGTACTTC. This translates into CASSEARGGPETQYF.

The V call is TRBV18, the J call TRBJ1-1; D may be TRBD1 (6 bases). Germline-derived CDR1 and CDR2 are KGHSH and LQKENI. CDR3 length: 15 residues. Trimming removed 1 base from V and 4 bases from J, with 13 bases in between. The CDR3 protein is CASSPLGEGGTEAFF. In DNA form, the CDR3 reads TGTGCCAGCTCACCACTCGGCGAAGGGGGCACTGAAGCTTTCTTT. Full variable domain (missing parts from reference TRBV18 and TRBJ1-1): NAGVMQNPRHLVRRRGQEARLRCSPMKGHSHVYWYRQLPEEGLKFMVYLQKENIIDESGMPKERFSAEFPKEGPSILRIQQVVRGDSAAYFCASSPLGEGGTEAFFGQGTRLTVV.

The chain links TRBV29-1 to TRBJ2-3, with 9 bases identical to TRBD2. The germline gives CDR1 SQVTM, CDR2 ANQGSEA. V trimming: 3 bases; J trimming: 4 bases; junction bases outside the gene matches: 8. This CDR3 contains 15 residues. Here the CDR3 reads CSVDGASGIPDTQYF. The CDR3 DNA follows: TGCAGCGTTGACGGGGCTAGCGGGATCCCAGATACGCAGTATTTT.

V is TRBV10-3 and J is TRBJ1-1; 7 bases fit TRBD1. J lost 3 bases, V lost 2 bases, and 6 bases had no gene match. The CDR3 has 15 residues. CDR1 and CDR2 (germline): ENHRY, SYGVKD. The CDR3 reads CAISERQGWDTEAFF. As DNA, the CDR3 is TGTGCCATCAGTGAGCGACAGGGATGGGACACTGAAGCTTTCTTT.

The CDR3 DNA follows: TGTGCCAGTAGTATACGACAGTTCTACGAGCAGTACTTC. Translating it yields CASSIRQFYEQYF. V is TRBV19 and J is TRBJ2-7; the D gene is possibly TRBD1 (5 bases). The V gene's germline CDR1 is LNHDA and CDR2 SQIVND (reference sequence). V lost 2 bases to trimming and J lost 3 bases, with 8 bases between them. This CDR3 spans 13 amino acids.

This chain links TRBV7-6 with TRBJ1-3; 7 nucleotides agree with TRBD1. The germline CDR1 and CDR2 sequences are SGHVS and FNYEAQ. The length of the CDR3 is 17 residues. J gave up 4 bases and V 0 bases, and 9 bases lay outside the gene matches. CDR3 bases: TGTGCCAGCAGCTTAGCGCCGTGGAGGGGGCCCGGAAACACCATATATTTT. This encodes CASSLAPWRGPGNTIYF.

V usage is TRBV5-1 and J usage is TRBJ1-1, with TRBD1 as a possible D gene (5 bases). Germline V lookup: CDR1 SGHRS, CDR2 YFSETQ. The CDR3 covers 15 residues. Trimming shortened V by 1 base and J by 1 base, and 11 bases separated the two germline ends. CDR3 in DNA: TGCGCCAGCAGCTTGTTAGGACACCCGAACACTGAAGCTTTCTTT. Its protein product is CASSLLGHPNTEAFF.

The CDR3 reads CASSLTGSADNAKKLAKNIQYF. For the CDR3, the DNA is TGCGCCAGCAGCTTGACAGGGTCGGCCGACAACGCCAAAAAACTAGCCAAAAACATTCAGTACTTC. V gene TRBV5-1 combines with J gene TRBJ2-4; weak D call: TRBD1 (6 bases). The germline V and J ends were trimmed by 1 base and 0 bases, with 29 bases remaining between them. The CDR3 extends over 22 amino acids. Germline CDR1 is SGHRS and CDR2 is YFSETQ.

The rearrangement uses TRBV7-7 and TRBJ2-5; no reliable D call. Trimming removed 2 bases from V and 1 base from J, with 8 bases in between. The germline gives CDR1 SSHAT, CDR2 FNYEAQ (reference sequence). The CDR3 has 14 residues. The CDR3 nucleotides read TGTGCCAGCAGCTTAAGTCCGGGCCAAGAGACCCAGTACTTC. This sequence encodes CASSLSPGQETQYF.

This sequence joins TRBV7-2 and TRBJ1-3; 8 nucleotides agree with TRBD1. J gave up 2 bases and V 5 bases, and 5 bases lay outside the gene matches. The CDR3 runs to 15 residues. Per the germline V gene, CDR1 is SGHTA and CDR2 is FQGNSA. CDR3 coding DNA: TGTGCCAGCAGCCCCCAGACAGGGGCTGGAAACACCATATATTTT. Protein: CASSPQTGAGNTIYF.

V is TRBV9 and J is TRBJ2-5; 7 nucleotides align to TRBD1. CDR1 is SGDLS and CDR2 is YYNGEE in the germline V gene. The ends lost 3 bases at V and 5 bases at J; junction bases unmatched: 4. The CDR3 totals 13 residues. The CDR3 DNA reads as TGTGCCAGCAGCGCTACAGGGGTTGAGACCCAGTACTTC. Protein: CASSATGVETQYF.

This CDR3 reads CASSKTGENNQPQHF. CDR3 in DNA: TGTGCCAGCAGTAAGACAGGGGAAAACAATCAGCCCCAGCATTTT. This chain links TRBV2 with TRBJ1-5; 8 nucleotides line up with TRBD1. This CDR3 has 15 amino acids. Germline CDR1 SNHLY, CDR2 FYNNEI. V shed 5 bases, J shed 3 bases, and the junction held 6 bases outside the gene matches.